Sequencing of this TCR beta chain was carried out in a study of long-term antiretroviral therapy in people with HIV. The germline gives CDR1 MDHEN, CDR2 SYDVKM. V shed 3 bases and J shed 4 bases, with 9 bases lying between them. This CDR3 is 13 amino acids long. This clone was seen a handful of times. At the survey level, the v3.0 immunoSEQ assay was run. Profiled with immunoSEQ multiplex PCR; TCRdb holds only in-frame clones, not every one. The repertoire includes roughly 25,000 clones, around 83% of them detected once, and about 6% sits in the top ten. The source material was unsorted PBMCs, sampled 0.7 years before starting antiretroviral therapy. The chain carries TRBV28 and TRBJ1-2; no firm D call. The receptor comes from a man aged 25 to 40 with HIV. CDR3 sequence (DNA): TGTGCCAGCAGTTTTAGTCGAAGCTATGGCTACACCTTC. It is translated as CASSFSRSYGYTF.